The clone carrying this TCR beta chain was found a few times. As yet, its antigen is unknown. These data originate in a study of T cells after yellow fever vaccination. General observations from the study: FACS-sorted repertoires might harbor abundant contaminating clonotypes from the bulk population.

TCRdb used MiXCR to reprocess the 5' RACE reads, holding one entry per CDR3 protein. This table holds under 600,000 distinct CDR3 sequences, roughly 13% found once. The TCR originated in a man aged 25 to 45 who received the YFV17D yellow fever vaccine. Sequencing was performed on PBMCs, taken on the day of the yellow fever booster vaccination.

The CDR3 spells CASSGASGYNEQFF. The CDR3 DNA sequence: TGTGCCAGCAGCGGGGCTAGCGGGTACAATGAGCAGTTCTTC. The genes are TRBV7-9 and TRBJ2-1, with 8 positions matching TRBD2. The CDR3 covers 14 residues. Unmatched junction bases numbered 4, after V lost 5 bases and J lost 4 bases. Germline CDR1 SEHNR, CDR2 FQNEAQ (reference sequence). Looking up the rest from reference TRBV7-9 and TRBJ2-1 gives the full variable domain: DTGVSQNPRHKITKRGQNVTFRCDPISEHNRLYWYRQTLGQGPEFLTYFQNEAQLEKSRLLSDRFSAERPKGSFSTLEIQRTEQGDSAMYLCASSGASGYNEQFFGPGTRLTVL.